Listed below are T cell receptor beta chains from one sample, sequenced in a study of T cells in Graves' hyperthyroidism and ophthalmopathy. Via MiXCR, TCRdb re-called the multiplex PCR reads, giving one row per CDR3 protein. The data contain a few hundred thousand distinct CDR3 sequences, about 14% of them singletons. Sequencing was carried out using blood. These TCRs come from a woman aged 40 to 50 with Graves' hyperthyroidism that later progressed to Graves' ophthalmopathy. Both conserved end residues are part of each CDR3. The D gene is left open where the match is weak. Clone size, where shown, is once, few, many, or a class for clones that have expanded.

d_call j_call v_call clone_size cdr3_aa cdr3_nt
. TRBJ2-1 TRBV6-1 many CASSYTHGPFGEQFF TGTGCCAGCAGTTACACCCACGGCCCCTTCGGGGAGCAGTTCTTC
. TRBJ2-1 TRBV29-1 many CSVSSIVLDEQFF TGCAGCGTCTCTAGTATCGTTTTGGATGAGCAGTTCTTC
TRBD2 TRBJ2-7 TRBV5-1 many CASSVWWGLAGALLYEQYF TGCGCCAGCAGCGTATGGTGGGGACTAGCGGGAGCCCTCTTGTACGAGCAGTACTTC
. TRBJ1-1 TRBV5-8 many CASSVGPTGPLNTEAFF TGTGCCAGCAGCGTAGGACCGACCGGACCTCTGAACACTGAAGCTTTCTTT
TRBD1 TRBJ1-6 TRBV2 many CASMRDSESPLHF TGTGCCAGCATGCGGGACAGTGAGTCACCCCTCCACTTT
TRBD1 TRBJ1-4 TRBV28 many CASSSTGGGEKLFF TGTGCCAGCAGCTCGACAGGGGGAGGCGAAAAACTGTTTTTT
TRBD2 TRBJ2-2 TRBV4-1 . CASSLGLAGYGELFF TGCGCCAGCAGCTTGGGACTAGCGGGATACGGGGAGCTGTTTTTT
. TRBJ2-7 TRBV11-2 many CASSSGNYEQYF TGTGCCAGCAGCTCAGGAAACTACGAGCAGTACTTC
TRBD1 TRBJ2-1 TRBV10-3 many CAIRKEDRVGNEQFF TGTGCCATCAGAAAAGAGGACAGGGTAGGCAATGAGCAGTTCTTC
. TRBJ2-7 TRBV7-6 many CASSASKGDEQYF TGTGCCAGCAGCGCCTCAAAGGGAGACGAGCAGTACTTC
. TRBJ1-4 TRBV6-1 many CASRPRVWRVDEKLFF TGTGCCAGCAGACCCCGGGTGTGGCGGGTAGATGAAAAACTGTTTTTT
. TRBJ2-3 TRBV6-1 . CASRRASTDTQYF TGTGCCAGCAGACGGGCCTCCACAGATACGCAGTATTTT
TRBD2 TRBJ2-1 TRBV3-1 many CASSQGRYSFWRETPYNEQFF TGTGCCAGCAGCCAAGGAAGATACTCGTTCTGGCGGGAGACCCCCTACAATGAGCAGTTCTTC
TRBD2 TRBJ2-5 TRBV10-2 few CASSQTSGGPQTQYF TGCGCCAGCAGTCAGACTAGCGGGGGTCCCCAGACCCAGTACTTC
TRBD2 TRBJ2-3 TRBV7-2 . CASSDGLVADTQYF TGTGCCAGCAGCGACGGACTAGTCGCAGATACGCAGTATTTT
. TRBJ2-7 TRBV2 medium-sized CASRGSYEQYF TGTGCCAGCAGGGGGTCCTACGAGCAGTACTTC
. TRBJ1-2 TRBV12-3/TRBV12-4 many CASSLETSQGYGYTF TGTGCCAGCAGTTTAGAGACCTCTCAGGGGTATGGCTACACCTTC
TRBD2 TRBJ2-2 TRBV3-1 . CASSLGLAGATGELFF TGTGCCAGCAGCCTTGGGTTAGCGGGAGCCACCGGGGAGCTGTTTTTT
. TRBJ2-2 TRBV7-3 once CASSLTSTGELFF TGTGCCAGCAGCTTAACGTCGACCGGGGAGCTGTTTTTT
. TRBJ2-5 TRBV19 . CASSIDRETQYF TGTGCCAGTAGTATAGATCGGGAGACCCAGTACTTC
. TRBJ1-1 TRBV5-1 many CASSDGADGMNTEAFF TGCGCCAGCAGCGATGGGGCAGACGGAATGAACACTGAAGCTTTCTTT
TRBD1 TRBJ1-5 TRBV10-2 many CASRIDRDQPQHF TGCGCCAGCAGGATCGACAGGGATCAGCCCCAGCATTTT
TRBD1 TRBJ2-4 TRBV28 few CASSSTGGKNIQYF TGTGCCAGCAGTTCGACAGGGGGCAAAAACATTCAGTACTTC